The entry below describes one T cell receptor beta chain. The data belong to a study of technical replicates of blood from several donors. The V and J ends lost 3 bases and 0 bases respectively, with 13 bases between them. The length of the CDR3 is 16 residues. Per germline, CDR1 MNHNS and CDR2 SASEGT. The method was immunoSEQ multiplex PCR; TCRdb's version includes in-frame clones alone and lacks a portion of them. The sample has some 87,000 clones; 90% to 97% are singletons. The chain is built from TRBV6-1 and TRBJ2-3; TRBD2 is a possible D gene (6 bases). The sequenced sample was T cells isolated from PBMCs. The receptor was derived from a human donor in good health. The CDR3 nucleotides read TGTGCCAGCAGTGAGGTCATAAGCGGGAGCACAGATACGCAGTATTTT. Its protein is CASSEVISGSTDTQYF.